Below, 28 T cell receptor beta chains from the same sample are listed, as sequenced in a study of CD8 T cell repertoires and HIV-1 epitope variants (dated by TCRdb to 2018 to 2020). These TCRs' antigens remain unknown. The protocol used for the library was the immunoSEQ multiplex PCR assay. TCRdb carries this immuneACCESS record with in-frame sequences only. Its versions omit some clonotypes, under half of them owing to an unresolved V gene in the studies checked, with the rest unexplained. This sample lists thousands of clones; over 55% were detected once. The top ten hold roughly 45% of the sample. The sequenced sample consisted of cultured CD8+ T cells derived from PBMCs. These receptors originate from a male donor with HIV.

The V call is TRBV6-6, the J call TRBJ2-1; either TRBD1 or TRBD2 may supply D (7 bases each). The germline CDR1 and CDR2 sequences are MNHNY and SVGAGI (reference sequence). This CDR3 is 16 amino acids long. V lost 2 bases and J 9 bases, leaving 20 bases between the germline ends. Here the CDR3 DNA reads TGTGCCAGCAGTTACGGGGAGGGTAACAGGGGTGGTGAGCAGTTCTTC. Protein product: CASSYGEGNRGGEQFF.

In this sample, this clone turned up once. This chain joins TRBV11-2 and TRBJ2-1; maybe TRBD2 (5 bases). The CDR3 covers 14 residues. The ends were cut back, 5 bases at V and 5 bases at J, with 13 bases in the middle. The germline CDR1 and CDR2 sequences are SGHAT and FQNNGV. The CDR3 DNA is TGTGCCAGCAGCCCCTTCTGGCGGGACAATGAGCAGTTCTTC. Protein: CASSPFWRDNEQFF.

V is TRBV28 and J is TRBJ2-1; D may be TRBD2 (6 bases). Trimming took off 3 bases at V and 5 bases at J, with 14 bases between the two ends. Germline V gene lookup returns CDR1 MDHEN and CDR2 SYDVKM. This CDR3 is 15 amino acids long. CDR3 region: CASSLGEAQNNEQFF. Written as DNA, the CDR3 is TGTGCCAGCAGTTTGGGGGAGGCCCAAAACAATGAGCAGTTCTTC.

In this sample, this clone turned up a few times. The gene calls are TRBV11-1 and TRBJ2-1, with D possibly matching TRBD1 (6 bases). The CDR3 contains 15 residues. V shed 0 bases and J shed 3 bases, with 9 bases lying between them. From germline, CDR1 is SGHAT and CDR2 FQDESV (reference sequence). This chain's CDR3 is CASSLAGQSYNEQFF. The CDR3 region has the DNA TGTGCCAGCAGCTTAGCCGGACAGAGCTACAATGAGCAGTTCTTC.

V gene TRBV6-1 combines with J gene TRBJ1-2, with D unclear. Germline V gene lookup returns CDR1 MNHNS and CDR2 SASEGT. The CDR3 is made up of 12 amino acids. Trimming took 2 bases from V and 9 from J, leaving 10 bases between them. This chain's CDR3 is CASSELWLSYTF. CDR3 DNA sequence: TGTGCCAGCAGTGAACTATGGCTTAGCTACACCTTC.

CDR3 coding DNA: TGTGCCAGCAGTCCCATCATGAACACTGAAGCTTTCTTT. It is translated as CASSPIMNTEAFF. The chain is built from TRBV6-5 and TRBJ1-1, with unresolved D. Trimming shortened V by 5 bases and J by 0 bases, and 7 bases separated the two germline ends. The CDR3 consists of 13 residues. Germline V gene lookup returns CDR1 MNHEY and CDR2 SVGAGI.

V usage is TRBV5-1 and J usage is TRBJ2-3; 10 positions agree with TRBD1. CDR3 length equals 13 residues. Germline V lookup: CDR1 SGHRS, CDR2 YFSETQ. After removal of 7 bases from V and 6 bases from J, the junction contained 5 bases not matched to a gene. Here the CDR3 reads CASGTGVSDTQYF. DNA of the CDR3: TGCGCCAGCGGGACAGGGGTAAGCGATACGCAGTATTTT.

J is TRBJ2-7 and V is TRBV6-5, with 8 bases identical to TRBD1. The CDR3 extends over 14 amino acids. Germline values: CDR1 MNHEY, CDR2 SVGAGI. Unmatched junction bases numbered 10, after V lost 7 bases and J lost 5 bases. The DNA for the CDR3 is TGTGCCAGCACTACGGACAGGGTAGGAAACGAGCAGTACTTC. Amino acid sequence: CASTTDRVGNEQYF.

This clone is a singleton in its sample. CDR3: CASSLGQYYEQYF. For the CDR3, the DNA is TGTGCCAGCAGCTTAGGACAGTACTACGAGCAGTACTTC. V gene TRBV7-2 combines with J gene TRBJ2-7, with a possible D match to TRBD1 (5 bases). V shed 1 base and J shed 3 bases, with 7 bases lying between them. The CDR3 contains 13 residues. Germline CDR1 SGHTA, CDR2 FQGNSA.

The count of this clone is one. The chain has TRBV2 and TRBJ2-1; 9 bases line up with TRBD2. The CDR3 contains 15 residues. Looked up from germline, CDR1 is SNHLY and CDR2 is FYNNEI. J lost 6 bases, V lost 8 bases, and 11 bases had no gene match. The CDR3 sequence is CASHPRTSVSNEQFF. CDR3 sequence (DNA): TGTGCCAGCCACCCGAGGACTAGCGTCAGCAATGAGCAGTTCTTC.

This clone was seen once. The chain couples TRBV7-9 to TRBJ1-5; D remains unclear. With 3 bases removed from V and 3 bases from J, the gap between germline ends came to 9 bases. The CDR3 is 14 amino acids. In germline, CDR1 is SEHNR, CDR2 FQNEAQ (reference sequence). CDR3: CASSFDTPNQPQHF. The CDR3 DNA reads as TGTGCCAGCAGCTTCGACACACCCAATCAGCCCCAGCATTTT.

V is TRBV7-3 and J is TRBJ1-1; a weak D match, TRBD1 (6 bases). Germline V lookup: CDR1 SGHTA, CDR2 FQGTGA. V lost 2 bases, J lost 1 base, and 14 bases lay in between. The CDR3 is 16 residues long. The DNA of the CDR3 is TGTGCCAGCAGCTTATCCGCAGGGGCAGGGAACACTGAAGCTTTCTTT. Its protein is CASSLSAGAGNTEAFF.

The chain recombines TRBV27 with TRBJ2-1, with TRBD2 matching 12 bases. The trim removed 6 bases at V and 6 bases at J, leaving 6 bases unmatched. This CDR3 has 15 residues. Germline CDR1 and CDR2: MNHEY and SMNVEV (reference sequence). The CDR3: CASSLTSGGSNEQFF. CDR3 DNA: TGTGCCAGCAGCCTAACTAGCGGGGGGAGCAATGAGCAGTTCTTC.

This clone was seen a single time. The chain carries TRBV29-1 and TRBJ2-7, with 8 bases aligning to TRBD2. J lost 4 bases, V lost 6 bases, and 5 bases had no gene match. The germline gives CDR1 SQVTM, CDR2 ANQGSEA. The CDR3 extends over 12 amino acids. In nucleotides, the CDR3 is TGCAGCGTCGGCATAGCGGGGTACGAGCAGTACTTC. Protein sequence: CSVGIAGYEQYF.

The CDR3 here is CASGSNTGELFF. DNA for the CDR3: TGTGCCAGCGGGAGTAACACCGGGGAGCTGTTTTTT. The J gene is TRBJ2-2, the V gene TRBV7-3, with D possibly matching TRBD2 (5 bases). This CDR3 region has 12 residues. V lost 8 bases and J lost 2, with 6 bases in between. The V gene's germline CDR1 is SGHTA and CDR2 FQGTGA. Drawing the rest from reference TRBV7-3 and TRBJ2-2, the complete variable domain is GAGVSQTPSNKVTEKGKYVELRCDPISGHTALYWYRQSLGQGPEFLIYFQGTGAADDSGLPNDRFFAVRPEGSVSTLKIQRTERGDSAVYLCASGSNTGELFFGEGSRLTVL.

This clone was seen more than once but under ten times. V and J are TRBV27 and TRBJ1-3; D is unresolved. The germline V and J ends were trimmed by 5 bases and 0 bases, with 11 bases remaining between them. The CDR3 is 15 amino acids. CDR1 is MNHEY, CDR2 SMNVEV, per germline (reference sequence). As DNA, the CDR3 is TGTGCCAGCAGTGCGGACGGATACTCTGGAAACACCATATATTTT. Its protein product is CASSADGYSGNTIYF.

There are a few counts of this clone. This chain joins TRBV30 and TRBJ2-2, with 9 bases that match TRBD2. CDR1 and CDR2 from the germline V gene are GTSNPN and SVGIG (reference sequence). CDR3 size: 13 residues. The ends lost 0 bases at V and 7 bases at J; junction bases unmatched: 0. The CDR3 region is CAWSVAGGGELFF. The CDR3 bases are TGTGCCTGGAGTGTAGCGGGGGGCGGGGAGCTGTTTTTT.

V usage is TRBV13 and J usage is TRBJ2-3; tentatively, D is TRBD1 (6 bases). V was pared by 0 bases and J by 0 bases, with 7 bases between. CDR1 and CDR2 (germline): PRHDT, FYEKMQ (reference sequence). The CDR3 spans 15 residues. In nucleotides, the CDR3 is TGTGCCAGCAGCTTAGGACAGGGCAGCACAGATACGCAGTATTTT. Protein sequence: CASSLGQGSTDTQYF.

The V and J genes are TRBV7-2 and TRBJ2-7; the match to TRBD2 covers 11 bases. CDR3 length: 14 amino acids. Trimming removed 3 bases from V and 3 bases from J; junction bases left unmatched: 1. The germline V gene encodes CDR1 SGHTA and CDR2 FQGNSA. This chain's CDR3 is CASSFGTSGYEQYF. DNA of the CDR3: TGTGCCAGCAGCTTTGGGACTAGCGGCTACGAGCAGTACTTC.

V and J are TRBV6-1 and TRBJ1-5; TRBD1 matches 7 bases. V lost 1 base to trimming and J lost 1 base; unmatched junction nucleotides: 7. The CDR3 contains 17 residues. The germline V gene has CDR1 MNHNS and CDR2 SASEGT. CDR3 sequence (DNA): TGTGCCAGCAGTGAAGATCCAGGGGGAGGCAGCAATCAGCCCCAGCATTTT. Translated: CASSEDPGGGSNQPQHF.

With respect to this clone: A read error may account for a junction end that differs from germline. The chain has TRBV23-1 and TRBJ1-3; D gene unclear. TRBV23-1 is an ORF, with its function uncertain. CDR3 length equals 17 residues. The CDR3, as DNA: TGCGCCGGCAGTCGAGTCCTAGACCGCGACGGAGGAAACACCATATATTTT. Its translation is CAGSRVLDRDGGNTIYF.

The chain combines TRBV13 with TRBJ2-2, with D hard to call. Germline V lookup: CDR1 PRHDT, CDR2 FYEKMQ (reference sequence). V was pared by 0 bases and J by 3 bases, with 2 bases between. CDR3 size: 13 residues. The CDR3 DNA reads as TGTGCCAGCAGCTTAGGGGACACCGGGGAGCTGTTTTTT. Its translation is CASSLGDTGELFF.

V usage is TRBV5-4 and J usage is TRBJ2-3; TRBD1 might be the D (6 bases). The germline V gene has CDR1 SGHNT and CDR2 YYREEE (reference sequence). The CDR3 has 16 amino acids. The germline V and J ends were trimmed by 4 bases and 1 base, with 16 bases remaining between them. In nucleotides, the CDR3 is TGTGCCAGCAGCCTAGGGACAACTTACGGCACAGATACGCAGTATTTT. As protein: CASSLGTTYGTDTQYF. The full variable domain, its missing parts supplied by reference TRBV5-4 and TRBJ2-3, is ETGVTQSPTHLIKTRGQQVTLRCSSQSGHNTVSWYQQALGQGPQFIFQYYREEENGRGNFPPRFSGLQFPNYSSELNVNALELDDSALYLCASSLGTTYGTDTQYFGPGTRLTVL.

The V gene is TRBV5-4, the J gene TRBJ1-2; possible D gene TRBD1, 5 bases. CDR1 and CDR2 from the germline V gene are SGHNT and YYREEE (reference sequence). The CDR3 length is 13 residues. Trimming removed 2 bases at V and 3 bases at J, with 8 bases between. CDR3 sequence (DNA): TGTGCCAGCAGCTTTCGGGGGGACTATGGCTACACCTTC. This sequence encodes CASSFRGDYGYTF.

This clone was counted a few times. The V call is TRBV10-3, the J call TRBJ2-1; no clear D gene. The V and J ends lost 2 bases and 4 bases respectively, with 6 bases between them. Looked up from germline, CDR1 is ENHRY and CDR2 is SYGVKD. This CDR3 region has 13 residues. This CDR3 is CAISERLYNEQFF. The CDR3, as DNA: TGTGCCATCAGTGAGCGCTTATACAATGAGCAGTTCTTC.

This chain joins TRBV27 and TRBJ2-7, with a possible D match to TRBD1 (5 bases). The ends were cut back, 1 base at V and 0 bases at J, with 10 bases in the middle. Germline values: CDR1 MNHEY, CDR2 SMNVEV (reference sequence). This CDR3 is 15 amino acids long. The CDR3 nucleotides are TGTGCCAGCAGTTTATTGGCAGGGTCCTCCTACGAGCAGTACTTC. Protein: CASSLLAGSSYEQYF.

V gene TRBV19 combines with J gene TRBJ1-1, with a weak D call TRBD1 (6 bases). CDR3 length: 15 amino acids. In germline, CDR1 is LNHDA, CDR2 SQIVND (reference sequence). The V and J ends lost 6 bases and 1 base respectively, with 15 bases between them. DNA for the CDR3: TGTGCCAGTAGGATACCTGGACAGCCGAACACTGAAGCTTTCTTT. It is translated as CASRIPGQPNTEAFF.

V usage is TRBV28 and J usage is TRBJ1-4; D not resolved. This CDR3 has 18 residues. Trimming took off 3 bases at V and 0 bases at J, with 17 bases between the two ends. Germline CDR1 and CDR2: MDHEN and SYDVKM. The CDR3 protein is CASSLSVSEDATNEKLFF. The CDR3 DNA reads TGTGCCAGCAGTTTGTCAGTTTCTGAGGATGCAACTAATGAAAAACTGTTTTTT. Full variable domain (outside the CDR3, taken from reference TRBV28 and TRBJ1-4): DVKVTQSSRYLVKRTGEKVFLECVQDMDHENMFWYRQDPGLGLRLIYFSYDVKMKEKGDIPEGYSVSREKKERFSLILESASTNQTSMYLCASSLSVSEDATNEKLFFGSGTQLSVL.